A selection of T cell receptor beta chains follows, all from one sample in a study of cytomegalovirus exposure and HLA in healthy donors. Using immunoSEQ multiplex PCR, the repertoire was profiled, and TCRdb retains in-frame clones only, with some absent. Among under 150,000 clones, 80% were seen once, and the ten largest hold around 2.5%. Sequencing was performed on PBMCs. The receptor source for this set is a man aged 50-60 years in good health and CMV-seronegative. Both conserved end residues are part of each CDR3. The D gene is left open where the match is weak.

CDR3nt	CDR3aa	d_gene	v_gene	j_gene
TGTGCCAGCAGTCCGCTGGGGTGGGCGGGAGATTCGAACACCGGGGAGCTGTTTTTT	CASSPLGWAGDSNTGELFF	TRBD2	TRBV27	TRBJ2-2
TGCGCCAGCACCGCCGGGACAGGCTATAATTCACCCCTCCACTTT	CASTAGTGYNSPLHF	TRBD1	TRBV5-1	TRBJ1-6
TGTGCCAGCAGTTTATACGGACAGGGGGCGAAAGATACGCAGTATTTT	CASSLYGQGAKDTQYF	TRBD1	TRBV27	TRBJ2-3
TGTGCCAGCAGAAATCCGGGACAGGGGTTCCACGAGCAGTACTTC	CASRNPGQGFHEQYF	TRBD1	TRBV27	TRBJ2-7
TGCGCCAGCAGCCTAGGCGATAGCGGGCTCAGGGAGACCCAGTACTTC	CASSLGDSGLRETQYF	TRBD2	TRBV5-1	TRBJ2-5
TGTGCCAGCACTCTGGGGCAGGCGGTGGCCTATGGCTACACCTTC	CASTLGQAVAYGYTF	-	TRBV7-2	TRBJ1-2
TGTGCCAGCAGCCCCCCGGGAAATTTGAACACTGAAGCTTTCTTT	CASSPPGNLNTEAFF	-	TRBV7-9	TRBJ1-1
TGTGCCAGCAACAAGCGGGTTAGCACAGATACGCAGTATTTT	CASNKRVSTDTQYF	-	TRBV6-1	TRBJ2-3
TGTGCCAGCAGGCCGGGACAGGCTAACTATGGCTACACCTTC	CASRPGQANYGYTF	TRBD1	TRBV6-6	TRBJ1-2
TGTGCCAGCAGGGAGCGGGGGTACGAGCAGTACTTC	CASRERGYEQYF	TRBD2	TRBV6-1	TRBJ2-7
TGCGCCATCCCGAACTGCCGGGACAGGCTTAATCAGCCCCAGCATTTT	CAIPNCRDRLNQPQHF	TRBD1	TRBV5-1	TRBJ1-5
TGTGCCAGCAGCTCGCCTCACAGCTCTGGGGCCAACGTCCTGACTTTC	CASSSPHSSGANVLTF	-	TRBV9	TRBJ2-6
TGTGCCAGCAGCCGGGAGACTACAGCTACCTACGAGCAGTACTTC	CASSRETTATYEQYF	-	TRBV6-5	TRBJ2-7
TGTGCCAGCAGTTACTTGGGGCCCTACGAGCAGTACTTC	CASSYLGPYEQYF	-	TRBV6-5	TRBJ2-7
TGTGCCAGCTCACCATATACCACCGGACTTTTTGCAGAAGGATTCTTT	CASSPYTTGLFAEGFF	-	TRBV18	TRBJ1-1
TGTGCCAGCAGCGTAGGAAGACTAACTTGGGTGGATACGCAGTATTTT	CASSVGRLTWVDTQYF	-	TRBV9	TRBJ2-3
TGTGCCAGCAGCTCCCCTGGTGGCGGGGGTAACACCGGGGAGCTGTTTTTT	CASSSPGGGGNTGELFF	TRBD2	TRBV7-6	TRBJ2-2